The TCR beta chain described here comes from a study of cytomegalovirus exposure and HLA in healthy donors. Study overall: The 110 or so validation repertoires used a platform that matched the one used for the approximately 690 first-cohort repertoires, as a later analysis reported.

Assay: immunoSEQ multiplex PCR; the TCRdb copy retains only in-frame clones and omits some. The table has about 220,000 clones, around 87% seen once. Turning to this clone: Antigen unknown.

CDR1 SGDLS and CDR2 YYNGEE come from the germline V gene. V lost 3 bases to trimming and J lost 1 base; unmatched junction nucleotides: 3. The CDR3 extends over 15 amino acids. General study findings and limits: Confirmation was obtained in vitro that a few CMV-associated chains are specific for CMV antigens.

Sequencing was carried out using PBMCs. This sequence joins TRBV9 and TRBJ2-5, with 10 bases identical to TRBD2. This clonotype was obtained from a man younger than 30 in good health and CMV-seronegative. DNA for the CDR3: TGTGCCAGCAGCGCGACTAGCGGGCTCCAAGAGACCCAGTACTTC. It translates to CASSATSGLQETQYF.